This T cell receptor beta chain is drawn from a study of T cells in Graves' hyperthyroidism and ophthalmopathy. Amplified TCR beta CDR3 regions derived from RNA transcripts. When the TCR CDR3 underwent first-round RT-PCR, the HTBI primer set was used. Each CDR3 protein gets one entry after TCRdb re-called the multiplex PCR reads with MiXCR. The data hold 300,000 to 350,000 distinct CDR3 sequences, with 14% observed a single time. Each 10 ml fresh peripheral blood draw supplied the PBMCs. This CDR3 comprises 16 residues. J lost 5 bases, V lost 4 bases, and 8 bases had no gene match. CDR1 and CDR2 (germline): LNHDA, SQIVND (reference sequence).

V and J are TRBV19 and TRBJ2-5; TRBD1 matches 12 bases. The TCR was taken from a woman aged 30 to 39 with Graves' hyperthyroidism. The sequenced sample consisted of blood. CDR3 sequence: CASSNNRDRGRETQYF. The DNA of the CDR3 is TGTGCCAGTAGTAACAACCGGGACAGGGGGCGCGAGACCCAGTACTTC.